This paragraph covers one T cell receptor beta chain sequence. The antigen is not known. This entry comes from a study of cytomegalovirus exposure and HLA in healthy donors. In the study overall: The same platform as the approximately 730 first-cohort repertoires was used for the 100 to 150 validation repertoires, a later analysis reported. Points from the study as a whole: Cytomegalovirus association was listed for 170 or so TCR beta chains. Three chains linked to CMV were shown in vitro to be specific for CMV antigens. The finding came from a later analysis; first-cohort TCR clusters tended to co-occur in the roughly 110 validation repertoires.

The CDR3 contains 15 residues. V was trimmed by 4 bases and J by 2 bases, leaving 14 bases between them. Germline V lookup: CDR1 MNHEY, CDR2 SVGAGI. Data came from immunoSEQ multiplex PCR; TCRdb stores just in-frame clones and leaves some out. The sample holds over 120,000 clones, approximately 90% seen once. Sample: PBMCs. The rearrangement joins TRBV6-5 to TRBJ1-1; weak D call: TRBD1 (5 bases). The receptor comes from a woman in her thirties in good health and CMV-seropositive. The CDR3 loop reads CASSSDRKPNTEAFF. DNA for the CDR3: TGTGCCAGCAGTTCAGACAGAAAGCCAAACACTGAAGCTTTCTTT.